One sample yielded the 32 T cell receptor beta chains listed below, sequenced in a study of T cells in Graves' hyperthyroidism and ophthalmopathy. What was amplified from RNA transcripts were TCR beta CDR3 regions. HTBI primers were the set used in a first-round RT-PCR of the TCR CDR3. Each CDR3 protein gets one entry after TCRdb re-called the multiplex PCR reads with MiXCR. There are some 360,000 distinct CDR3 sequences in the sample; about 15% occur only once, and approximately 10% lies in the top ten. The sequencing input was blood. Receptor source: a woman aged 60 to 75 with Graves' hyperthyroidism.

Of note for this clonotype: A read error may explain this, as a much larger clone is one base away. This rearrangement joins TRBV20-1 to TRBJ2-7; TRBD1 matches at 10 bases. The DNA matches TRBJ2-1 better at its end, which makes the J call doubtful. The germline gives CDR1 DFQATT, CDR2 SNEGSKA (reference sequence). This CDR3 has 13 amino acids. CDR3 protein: CSAYRDRGYEQFF. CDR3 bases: TGCAGTGCTTACCGGGACAGGGGCTACGAGCAGTTCTTC.

The CDR3 nucleotides read TGTGCCAGCAGCGACTACAGGGAGGACACCATATATTTT. This gives the protein CASSDYREDTIYF. This chain links TRBV7-6 with TRBJ1-3, with D perhaps TRBD1 (6 bases). The CDR3 length is 13 residues. Germline V gene lookup returns CDR1 SGHVS and CDR2 FNYEAQ. V lost 5 bases to trimming and J lost 8 bases, with 13 bases between them.

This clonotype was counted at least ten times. CDR3 protein: CASSLRLRQMNTEAFF. CDR3 nucleotide sequence: TGTGCCAGCAGCCTCCGCTTGCGGCAGATGAACACTGAAGCTTTCTTT. This chain uses TRBV5-6 with TRBJ1-1; D gene unclear. The CDR3 totals 16 residues. Germline-derived CDR1 and CDR2 are SGHDT and YYEEEE. Trimming removed 4 bases from V and 0 bases from J, with 16 bases in between. The full variable domain, its missing parts supplied by reference TRBV5-6 and TRBJ1-1, is DAGVTQSPTHLIKTRGQQVTLRCSPKSGHDTVSWYQQALGQGPQFIFQYYEEEERQRGNFPDRFSGHQFPNYSSELNVNALLLGDSALYLCASSLRLRQMNTEAFFGQGTRLTVV.

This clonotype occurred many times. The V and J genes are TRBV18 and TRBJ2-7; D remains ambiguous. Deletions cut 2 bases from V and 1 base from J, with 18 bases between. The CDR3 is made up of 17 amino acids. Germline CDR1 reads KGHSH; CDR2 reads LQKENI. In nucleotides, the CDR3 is TGTGCCAGCTCACCAGTACGGCAAGGGAAGTGGTCCTACGAGCAGTACTTC. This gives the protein CASSPVRQGKWSYEQYF.

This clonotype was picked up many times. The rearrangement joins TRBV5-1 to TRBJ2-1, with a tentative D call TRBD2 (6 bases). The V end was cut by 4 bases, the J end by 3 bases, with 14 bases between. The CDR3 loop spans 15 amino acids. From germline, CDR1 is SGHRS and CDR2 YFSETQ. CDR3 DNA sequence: TGCGCCAGCAGCGGCACTGGCGGGGTCTACAATGAGCAGTTCTTC. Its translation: CASSGTGGVYNEQFF. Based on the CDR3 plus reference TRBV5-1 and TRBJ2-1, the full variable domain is KAGVTQTPRYLIKTRGQQVTLSCSPISGHRSVSWYQQTPGQGLQFLFEYFSETQRNKGNFPGRFSGRQFSNSRSEMNVSTLELGDSALYLCASSGTGGVYNEQFFGPGTRLTVL.

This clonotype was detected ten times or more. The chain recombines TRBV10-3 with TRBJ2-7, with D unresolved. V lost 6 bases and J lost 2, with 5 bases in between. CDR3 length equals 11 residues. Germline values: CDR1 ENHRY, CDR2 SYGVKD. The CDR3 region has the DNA TGTGCCATCAGACAAGCCTACGAGCAGTACTTC. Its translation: CAIRQAYEQYF.

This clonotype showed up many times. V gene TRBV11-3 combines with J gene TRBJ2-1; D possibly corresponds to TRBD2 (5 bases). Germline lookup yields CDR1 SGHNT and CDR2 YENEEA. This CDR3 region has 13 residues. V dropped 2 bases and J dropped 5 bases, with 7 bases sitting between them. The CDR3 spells CASSLTRDNEQFF. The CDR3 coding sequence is TGTGCCAGCAGCTTAACGAGGGACAATGAGCAGTTCTTC.

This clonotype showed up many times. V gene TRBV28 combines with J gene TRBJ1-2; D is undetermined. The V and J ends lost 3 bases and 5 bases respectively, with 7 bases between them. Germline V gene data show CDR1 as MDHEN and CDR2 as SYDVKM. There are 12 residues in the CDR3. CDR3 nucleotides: TGTGCCAGCAGTTTGCGGCTATATGGCTACACCTTC. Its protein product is CASSLRLYGYTF.

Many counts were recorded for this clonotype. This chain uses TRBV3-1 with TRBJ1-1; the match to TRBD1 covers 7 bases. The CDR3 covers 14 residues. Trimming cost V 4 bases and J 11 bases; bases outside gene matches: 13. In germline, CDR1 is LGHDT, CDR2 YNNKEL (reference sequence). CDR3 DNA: TGTGCCAGCAGCCGCCATTCCACAGGGGCTCAGGCTTTCTTT. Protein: CASSRHSTGAQAFF.

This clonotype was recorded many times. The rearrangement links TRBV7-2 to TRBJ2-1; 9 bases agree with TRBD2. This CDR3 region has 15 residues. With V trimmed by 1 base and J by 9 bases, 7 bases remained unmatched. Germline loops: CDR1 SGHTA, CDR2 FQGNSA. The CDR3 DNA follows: TGTGCCAGCAGCTTAGTCGGCGGGAGGGATGGTGAGCAGTTCTTC. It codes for CASSLVGGRDGEQFF.

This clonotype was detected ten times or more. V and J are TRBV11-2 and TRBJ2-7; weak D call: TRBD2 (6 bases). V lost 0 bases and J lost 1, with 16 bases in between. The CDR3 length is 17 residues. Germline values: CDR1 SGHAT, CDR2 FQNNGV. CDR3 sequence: CASSLDLGSGGSYEQYF. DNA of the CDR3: TGTGCCAGCAGCTTAGATCTCGGTAGCGGAGGTTCCTACGAGCAGTACTTC.

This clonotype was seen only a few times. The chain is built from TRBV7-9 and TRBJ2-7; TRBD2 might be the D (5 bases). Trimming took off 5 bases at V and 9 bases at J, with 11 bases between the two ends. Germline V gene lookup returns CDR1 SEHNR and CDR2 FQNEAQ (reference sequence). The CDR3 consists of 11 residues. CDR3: CASSVRGRQYF. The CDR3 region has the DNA TGTGCCAGCAGCGTCCGGGGTAGGCAGTACTTC.

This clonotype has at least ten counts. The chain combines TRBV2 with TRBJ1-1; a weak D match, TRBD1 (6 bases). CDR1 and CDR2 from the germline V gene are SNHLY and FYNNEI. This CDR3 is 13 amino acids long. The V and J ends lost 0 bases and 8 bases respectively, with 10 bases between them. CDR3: CASSEAQRGEAFF. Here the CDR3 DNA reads TGTGCCAGCAGTGAAGCGCAGAGGGGGGAAGCTTTCTTT.

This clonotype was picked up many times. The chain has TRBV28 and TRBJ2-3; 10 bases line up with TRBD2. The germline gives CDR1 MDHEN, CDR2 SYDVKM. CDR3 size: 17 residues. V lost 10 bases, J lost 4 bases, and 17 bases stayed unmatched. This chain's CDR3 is CATRAHLAGVWPDTQYF. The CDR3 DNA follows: TGTGCCACCCGCGCCCACCTAGCGGGAGTATGGCCAGATACGCAGTATTTT.

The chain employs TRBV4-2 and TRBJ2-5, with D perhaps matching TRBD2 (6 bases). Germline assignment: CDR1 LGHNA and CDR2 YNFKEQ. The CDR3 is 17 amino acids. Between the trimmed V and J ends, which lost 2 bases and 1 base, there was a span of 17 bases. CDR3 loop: CASSQPRGTGIQETQYF. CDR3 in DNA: TGTGCCAGCAGCCAACCCCGGGGGACGGGGATCCAAGAGACCCAGTACTTC.

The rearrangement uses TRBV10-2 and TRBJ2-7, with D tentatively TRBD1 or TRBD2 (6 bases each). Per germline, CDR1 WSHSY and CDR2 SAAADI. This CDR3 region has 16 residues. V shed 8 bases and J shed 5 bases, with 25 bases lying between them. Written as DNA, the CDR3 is TGCGCCAGCGCCAGTGGACAGTCGTGGAGGGGAAACGAGCAGTACTTC. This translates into CASASGQSWRGNEQYF.

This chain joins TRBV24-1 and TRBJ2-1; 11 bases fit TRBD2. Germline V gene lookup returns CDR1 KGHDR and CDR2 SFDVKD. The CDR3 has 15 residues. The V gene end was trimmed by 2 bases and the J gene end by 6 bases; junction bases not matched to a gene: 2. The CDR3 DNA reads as TGTGCCACCAGTGATTGGGGACTAGCGGTCAATGAGCAGTTCTTC. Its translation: CATSDWGLAVNEQFF.

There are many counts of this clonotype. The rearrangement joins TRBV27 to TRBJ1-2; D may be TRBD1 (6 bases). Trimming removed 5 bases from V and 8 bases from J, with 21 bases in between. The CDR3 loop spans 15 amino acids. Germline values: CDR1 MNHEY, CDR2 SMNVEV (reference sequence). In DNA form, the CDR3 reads TGTGCCAGCAGTCCACAAATGCAGGGGCAAGACGGCTACACCTTC. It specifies CASSPQMQGQDGYTF.

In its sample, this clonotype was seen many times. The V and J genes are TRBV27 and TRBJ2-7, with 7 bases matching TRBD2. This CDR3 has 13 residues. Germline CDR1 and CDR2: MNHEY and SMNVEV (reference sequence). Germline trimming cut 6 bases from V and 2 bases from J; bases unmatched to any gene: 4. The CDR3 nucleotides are TGTGCCAGCAGAGTAGCGGGTACCTACGAGCAGTACTTC. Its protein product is CASRVAGTYEQYF.

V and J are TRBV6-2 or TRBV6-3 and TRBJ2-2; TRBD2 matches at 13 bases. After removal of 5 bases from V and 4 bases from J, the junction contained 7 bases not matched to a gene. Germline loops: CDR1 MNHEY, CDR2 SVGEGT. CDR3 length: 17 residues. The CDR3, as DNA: TGTGCCAGCAGTCCCACTAGCGGGAGGGTCGGCACCGGGGAGCTGTTTTTT. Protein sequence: CASSPTSGRVGTGELFF.

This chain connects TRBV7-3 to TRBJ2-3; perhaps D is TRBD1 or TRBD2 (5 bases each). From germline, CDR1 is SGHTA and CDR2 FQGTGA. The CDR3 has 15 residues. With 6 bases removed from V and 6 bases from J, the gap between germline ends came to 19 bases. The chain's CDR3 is CASSFRTGAPDTQYF. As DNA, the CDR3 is TGTGCCAGCAGTTTTAGGACTGGGGCGCCGGATACGCAGTATTTT.

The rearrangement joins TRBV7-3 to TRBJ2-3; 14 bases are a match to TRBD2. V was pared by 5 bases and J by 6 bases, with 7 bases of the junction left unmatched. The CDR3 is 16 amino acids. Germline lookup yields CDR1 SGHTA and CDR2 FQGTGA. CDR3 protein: CASSPTSGRGRDTQYF. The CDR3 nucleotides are TGTGCCAGCAGCCCGACTAGCGGGAGGGGCCGGGATACGCAGTATTTT.

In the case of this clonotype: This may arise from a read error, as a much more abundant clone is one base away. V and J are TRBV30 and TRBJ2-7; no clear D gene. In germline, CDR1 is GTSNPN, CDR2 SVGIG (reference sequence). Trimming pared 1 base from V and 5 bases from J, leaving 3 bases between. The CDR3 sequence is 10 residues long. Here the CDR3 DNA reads TGTGCCTGGAGTGAGGACGAGCAGTACTTC. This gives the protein CAWSEDEQYF.

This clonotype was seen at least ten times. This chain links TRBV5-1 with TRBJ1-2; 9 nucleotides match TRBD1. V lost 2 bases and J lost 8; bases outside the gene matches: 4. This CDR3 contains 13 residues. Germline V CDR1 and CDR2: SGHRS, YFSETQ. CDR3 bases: TGCGCCAGCAGCTTTCGGACAGGGGACGGCTACACCTTC. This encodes CASSFRTGDGYTF.

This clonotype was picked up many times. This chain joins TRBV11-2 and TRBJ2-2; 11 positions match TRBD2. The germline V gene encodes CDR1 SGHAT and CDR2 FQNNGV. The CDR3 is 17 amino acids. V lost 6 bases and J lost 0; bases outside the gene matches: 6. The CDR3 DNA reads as TGTGCCAGCAGAACCCTAGCGGGAGGACCGAACACCGGGGAGCTGTTTTTT. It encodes CASRTLAGGPNTGELFF.

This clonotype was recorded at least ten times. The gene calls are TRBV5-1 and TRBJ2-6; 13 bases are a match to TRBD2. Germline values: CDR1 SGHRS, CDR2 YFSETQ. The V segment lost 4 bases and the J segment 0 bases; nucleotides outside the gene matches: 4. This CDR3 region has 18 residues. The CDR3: CASSQGLAGVSGANVLTF. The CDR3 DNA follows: TGCGCCAGCAGCCAAGGACTAGCGGGAGTCTCTGGGGCCAACGTCCTGACTTTC.

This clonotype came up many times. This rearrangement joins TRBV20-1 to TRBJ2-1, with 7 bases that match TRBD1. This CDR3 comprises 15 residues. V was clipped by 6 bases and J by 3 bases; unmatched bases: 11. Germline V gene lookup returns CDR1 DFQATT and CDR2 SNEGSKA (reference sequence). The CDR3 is CSAKKPGQFYNEQFF. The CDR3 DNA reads TGCAGTGCGAAGAAACCGGGACAGTTCTACAATGAGCAGTTCTTC.

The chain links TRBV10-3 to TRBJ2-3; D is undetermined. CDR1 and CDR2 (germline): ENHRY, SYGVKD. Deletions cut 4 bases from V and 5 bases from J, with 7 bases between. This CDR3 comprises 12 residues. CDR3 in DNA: TGTGCCATCAGTGTAACGGAAGATACGCAGTATTTT. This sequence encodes CAISVTEDTQYF.

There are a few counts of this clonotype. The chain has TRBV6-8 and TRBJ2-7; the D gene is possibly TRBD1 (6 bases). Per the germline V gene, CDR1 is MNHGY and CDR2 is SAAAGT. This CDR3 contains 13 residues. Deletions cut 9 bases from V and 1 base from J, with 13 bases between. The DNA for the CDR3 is TGTGCCAGTCCCTGGACAGCATCCTACGAGCAGTACTTC. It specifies CASPWTASYEQYF.

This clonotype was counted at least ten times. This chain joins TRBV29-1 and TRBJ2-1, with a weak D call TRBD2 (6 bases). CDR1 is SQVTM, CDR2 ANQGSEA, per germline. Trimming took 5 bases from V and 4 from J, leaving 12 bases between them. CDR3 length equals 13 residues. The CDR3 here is CSVPLRGYNEQFF. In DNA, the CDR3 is TGCAGCGTTCCCTTGCGGGGATACAATGAGCAGTTCTTC.

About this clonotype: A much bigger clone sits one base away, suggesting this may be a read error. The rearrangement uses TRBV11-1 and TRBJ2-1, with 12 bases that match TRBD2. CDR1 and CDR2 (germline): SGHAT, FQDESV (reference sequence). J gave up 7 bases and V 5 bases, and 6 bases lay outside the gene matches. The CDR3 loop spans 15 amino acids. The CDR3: CASSQLTSGRNEQFF. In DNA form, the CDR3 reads TGTGCCAGCAGCCAATTGACTAGCGGGAGAAATGAGCAGTTCTTC.

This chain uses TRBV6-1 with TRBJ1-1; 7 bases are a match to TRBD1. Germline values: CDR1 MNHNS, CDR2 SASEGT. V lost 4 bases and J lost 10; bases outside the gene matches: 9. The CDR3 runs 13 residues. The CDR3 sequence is CASSVDRERGAFF. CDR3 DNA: TGTGCCAGCAGTGTAGACAGGGAGAGGGGAGCTTTCTTT.